The rows below give T cell receptor beta chains drawn from one sample of a study of quantifying T cell responses using KT2 cells. A single record per CDR3 protein comes from TCRdb applying MiXCR to the UMI-ligation and nested PCR reads. The table shows some 50,000 distinct CDR3 sequences, with roughly 11% occurring only once. Sample: PBMCs spiked with cells of the T cell clone KT2. These receptors originate from a human donor. Both conserved end residues are trimmed from each CDR3.

TRBJ2-7 TRBV6-1 ASIETGDPPYEQY
TRBJ2-5 TRBV28 ASRTDTQETQY
TRBJ2-7 TRBV9 ASSTEPGQGVEQY
TRBJ2-3 TRBV20-1 SATRLAGDTQY
TRBJ2-1 TRBV11-3 ASSLKGGTSGRNYNEQF
TRBJ1-1 TRBV12-3/TRBV12-4 ASGGIDWEWNTEAF
TRBJ2-1 TRBV3-1 ASQAGNYNEQF
TRBJ2-2 TRBV7-2 ASSFRRGGGELF
TRBJ2-1 TRBV5-5 ASSFGTPSYNEQF
TRBJ1-6 TRBV4-2 ASSPRDRENSPLH